This TCR beta chain was recorded in a study of cytomegalovirus exposure and HLA in healthy donors. Study-level background: There were under 140 million unique TCR beta sequences, drawn from roughly 200 million T cells, in an earlier analysis.

A multiplex PCR was run with 60 Vbeta primers and 13 Jbeta primers. TCRdb's copy holds only in-frame clones and misses some; the assay was immunoSEQ multiplex PCR. The table has 150,000 to 200,000 clones, about 90% seen once. The germline V gene encodes CDR1 MDHEN and CDR2 SYDVKM. The CDR3 totals 13 residues. V lost 1 base to trimming and J lost 12 bases, with 13 bases between them. Source material: PBMCs. The receptor comes from a boy aged 2 to 9 in good health and CMV-seronegative. This chain links TRBV28 with TRBJ2-1, with unresolved D. This CDR3 reads CASSLSLGMAQFF. As DNA, the CDR3 is TGTGCCAGCAGTTTATCTCTAGGAATGGCGCAGTTCTTC.